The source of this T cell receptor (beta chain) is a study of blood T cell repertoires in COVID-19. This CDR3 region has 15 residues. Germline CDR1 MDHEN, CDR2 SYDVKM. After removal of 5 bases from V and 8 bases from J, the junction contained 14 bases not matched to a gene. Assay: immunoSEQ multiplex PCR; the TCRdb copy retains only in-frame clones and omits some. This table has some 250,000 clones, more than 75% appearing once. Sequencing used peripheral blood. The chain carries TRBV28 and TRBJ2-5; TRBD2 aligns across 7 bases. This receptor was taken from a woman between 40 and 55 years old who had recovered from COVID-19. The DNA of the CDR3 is TGTGCCAGCAGTCTCCTTGGGGCCGCGGGAGACACCCAGTACTTC. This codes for CASSLLGAAGDTQYF.